The source of this T cell receptor (beta chain) is a study of T-cell reconstitution after alpha-beta-depleted transplantation in children. Study observations and caveats: One year post-transplant, T-cell counts and diversity were largely derived from T cells produced anew. Diversity of TCRbeta at day 60 was high in some patients, arising from surviving recipient T cells and thymic progenitors.

This clonotype was picked up many times. Its antigen is unknown. Unique molecular identifiers featured in how the TCRbeta library was prepared. Each CDR3 protein gets one entry after TCRdb re-called the PCR reads with MiXCR. The sample has over 15,000 distinct CDR3 sequences, around 13% seen once; the top ten hold approximately 40%. V shed 1 base, J shed 0 bases, and the junction held 3 bases outside the gene matches. CDR3 length: 16 residues. Germline CDR1 reads LGHDT; CDR2 reads YNNKEL (reference sequence). The sample consisted of PBMCs, mostly from graft donor cells, taken 60 days after TCRalphabeta/CD19-depleted stem cell transplant. This receptor was obtained from a female patient aged 2-10 years who had a stem cell transplant for congenital amegakaryocytic thrombocytopenia, so the T cells may come from the graft donor. The V call is TRBV3-1, the J call TRBJ2-7; 10 nucleotides agree with TRBD2. The DNA for the CDR3 is TGTGCCAGCAGCCAAGGACTAGCGGGCCCCTCCTACGAGCAGTACTTC. Its translation: CASSQGLAGPSYEQYF.